The 2 T cell receptor beta chains listed next were all sequenced from one sample in a study of Graves' ophthalmopathy and Graves' hyperthyroidism. RNA transcripts provided the template for amplifying TCR beta CDR3 regions. First-round RT-PCR used HTBI primers; second-round multiplex PCR followed. Each CDR3 protein gets one entry after TCRdb re-called the multiplex PCR reads with MiXCR. In the table there are 450,000 to 600,000 distinct CDR3 sequences, approximately 37% of which are singletons. Sequences were obtained from peripheral blood or thyroid tissue (not recorded which). The receptors stem from an adult man with Graves' hyperthyroidism.

The chain has TRBV2 and TRBJ1-6; D not certain. The germline CDR1 and CDR2 sequences are SNHLY and FYNNEI. Trimming cost V 6 bases and J 0 bases, with 9 bases left between them. The CDR3 is 15 amino acids. The CDR3 spells CASRHSSSYNSPLHF. DNA for the CDR3: TGTGCCAGCAGACACTCAAGCTCCTATAATTCACCCCTCCACTTT.

The chain recombines TRBV7-4 with TRBJ1-2, with D possibly being TRBD1 (5 bases). Trimming took off 1 base at V and 8 bases at J, with 23 bases between the two ends. The germline V gene encodes CDR1 SGHVT and CDR2 SQSDAQ. The CDR3 has 17 residues. The CDR3 region has the DNA TGTGCCAGCAGCTTAGTCTGGGTGGGGCAAGGAATATGGGGCTACACCTTC. This sequence encodes CASSLVWVGQGIWGYTF.